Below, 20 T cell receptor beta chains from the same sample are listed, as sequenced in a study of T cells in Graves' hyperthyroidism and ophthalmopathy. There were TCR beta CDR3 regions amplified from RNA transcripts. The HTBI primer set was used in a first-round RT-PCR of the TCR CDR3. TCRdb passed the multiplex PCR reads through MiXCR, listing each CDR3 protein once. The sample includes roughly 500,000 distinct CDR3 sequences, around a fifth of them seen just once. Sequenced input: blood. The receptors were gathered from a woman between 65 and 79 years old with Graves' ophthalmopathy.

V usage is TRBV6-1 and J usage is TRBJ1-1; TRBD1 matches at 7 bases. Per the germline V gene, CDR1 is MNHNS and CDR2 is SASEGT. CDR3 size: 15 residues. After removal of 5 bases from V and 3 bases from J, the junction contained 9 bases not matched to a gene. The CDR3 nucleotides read TGTGCCAGCAGTCCCCGGACAGGAACCGACACTGAAGCTTTCTTT. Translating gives CASSPRTGTDTEAFF.

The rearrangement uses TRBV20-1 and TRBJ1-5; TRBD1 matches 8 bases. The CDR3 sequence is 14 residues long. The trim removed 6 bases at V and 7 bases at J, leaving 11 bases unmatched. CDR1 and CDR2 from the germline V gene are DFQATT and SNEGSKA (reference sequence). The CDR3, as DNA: TGCAGTGCGACCGGGACAGGCTGGAGCCAGCCCCAGCATTTT. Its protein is CSATGTGWSQPQHF.

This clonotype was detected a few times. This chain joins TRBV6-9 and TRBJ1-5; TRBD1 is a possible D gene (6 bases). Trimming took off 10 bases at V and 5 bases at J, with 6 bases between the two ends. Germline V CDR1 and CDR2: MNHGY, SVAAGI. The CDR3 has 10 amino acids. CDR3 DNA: TGTGCCAACAGGGATCAGCCCCAGCATTTT. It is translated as CANRDQPQHF.

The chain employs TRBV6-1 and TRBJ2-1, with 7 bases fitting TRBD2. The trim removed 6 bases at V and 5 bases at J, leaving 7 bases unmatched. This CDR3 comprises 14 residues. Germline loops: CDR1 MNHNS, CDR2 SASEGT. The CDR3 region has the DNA TGTGCCAGCAGGTTTCTAGCGGCCAACAATGAGCAGTTCTTC. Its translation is CASRFLAANNEQFF.

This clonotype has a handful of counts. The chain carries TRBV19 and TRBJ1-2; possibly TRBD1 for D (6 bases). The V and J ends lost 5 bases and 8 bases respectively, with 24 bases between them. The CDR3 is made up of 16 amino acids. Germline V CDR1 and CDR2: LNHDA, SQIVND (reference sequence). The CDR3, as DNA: TGTGCCAGTAGTTCACACAGGGACCGCCTTGGATGGGGCTACACCTTC. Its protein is CASSSHRDRLGWGYTF.

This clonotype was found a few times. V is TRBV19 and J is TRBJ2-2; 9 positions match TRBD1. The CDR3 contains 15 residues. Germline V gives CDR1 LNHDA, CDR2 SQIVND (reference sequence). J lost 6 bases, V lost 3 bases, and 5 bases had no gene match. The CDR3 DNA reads TGTGCCAGTAGTATCGAGACAGGGGGGCCCGGGGAGCTGTTTTTT. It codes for CASSIETGGPGELFF. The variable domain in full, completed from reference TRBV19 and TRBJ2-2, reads DGGITQSPKYLFRKEGQNVTLSCEQNLNHDAMYWYRQDPGQGLRLIYYSQIVNDFQKGDIAEGYSVSREKKESFPLTVTSAQKNPTAFYLCASSIETGGPGELFFGEGSRLTVL.

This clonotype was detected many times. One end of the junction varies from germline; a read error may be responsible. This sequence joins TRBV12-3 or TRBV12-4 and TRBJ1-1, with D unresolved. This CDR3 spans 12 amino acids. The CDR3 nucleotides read TGTGCCAGCAGCTTAGGAGTTACTGAAGCTTTCTTT. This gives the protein CASSLGVTEAFF.

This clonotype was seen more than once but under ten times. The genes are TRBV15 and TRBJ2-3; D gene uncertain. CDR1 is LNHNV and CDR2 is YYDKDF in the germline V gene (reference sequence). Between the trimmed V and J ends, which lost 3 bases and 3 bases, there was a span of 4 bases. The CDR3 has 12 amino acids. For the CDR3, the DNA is TGTGCCACCAGCAGTCAAACAGATACGCAGTATTTT. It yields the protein CATSSQTDTQYF.

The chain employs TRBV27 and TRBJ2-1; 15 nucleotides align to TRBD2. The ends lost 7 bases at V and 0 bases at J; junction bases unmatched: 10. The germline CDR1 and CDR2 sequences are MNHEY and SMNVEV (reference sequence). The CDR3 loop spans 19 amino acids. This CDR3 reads CASTSGGLAGGNSYNEQFF. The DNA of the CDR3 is TGTGCCAGCACCTCTGGGGGACTAGCGGGAGGTAACTCCTACAATGAGCAGTTCTTC.

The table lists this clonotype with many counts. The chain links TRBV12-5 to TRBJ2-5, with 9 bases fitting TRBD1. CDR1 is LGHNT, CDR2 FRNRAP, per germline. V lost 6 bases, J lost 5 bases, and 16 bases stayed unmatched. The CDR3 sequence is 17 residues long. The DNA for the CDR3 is TGTGCTAGTGGCAAGCCGGGACAGGGTGTTTCGTGGGAGACCCAGTACTTC. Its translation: CASGKPGQGVSWETQYF.

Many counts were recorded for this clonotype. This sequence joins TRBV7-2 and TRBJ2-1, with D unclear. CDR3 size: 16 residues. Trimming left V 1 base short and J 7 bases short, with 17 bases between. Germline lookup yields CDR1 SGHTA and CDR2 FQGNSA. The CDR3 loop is CASSLGAAARFNEQFF. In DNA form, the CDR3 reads TGTGCCAGCAGCTTAGGGGCGGCGGCCAGATTTAATGAGCAGTTCTTC.

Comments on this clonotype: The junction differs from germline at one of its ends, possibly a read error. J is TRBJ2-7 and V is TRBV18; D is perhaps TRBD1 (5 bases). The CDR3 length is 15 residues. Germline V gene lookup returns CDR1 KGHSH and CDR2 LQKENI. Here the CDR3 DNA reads TGTGCCGGCTCACCACAGGAGCCGAGCTCCTACGAGCAGTACTTC. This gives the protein CAGSPQEPSSYEQYF. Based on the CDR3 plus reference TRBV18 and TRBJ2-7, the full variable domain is NAGVMQNPRHLVRRRGQEARLRCSPMKGHSHVYWYRQLPEEGLKFMVYLQKENIIDESGMPKERFSAEFPKEGPSILRIQQVVRGDSAAYFCAGSPQEPSSYEQYFGPGTRLTVT.

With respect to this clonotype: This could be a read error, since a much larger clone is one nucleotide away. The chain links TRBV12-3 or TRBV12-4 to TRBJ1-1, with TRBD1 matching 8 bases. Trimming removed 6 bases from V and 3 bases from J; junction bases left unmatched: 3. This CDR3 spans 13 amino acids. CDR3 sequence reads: CASSTGGHTEAFF. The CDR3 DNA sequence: TGTGCCAGCAGCACAGGGGGGCACACTGAAGCTTTCTTT.

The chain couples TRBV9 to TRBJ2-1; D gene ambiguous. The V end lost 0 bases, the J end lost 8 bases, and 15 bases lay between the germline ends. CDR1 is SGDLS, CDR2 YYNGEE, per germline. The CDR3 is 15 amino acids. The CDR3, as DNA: TGTGCCAGCAGCGTAGCGACACCGGAGCACCATGAGCAGTTCTTC. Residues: CASSVATPEHHEQFF.

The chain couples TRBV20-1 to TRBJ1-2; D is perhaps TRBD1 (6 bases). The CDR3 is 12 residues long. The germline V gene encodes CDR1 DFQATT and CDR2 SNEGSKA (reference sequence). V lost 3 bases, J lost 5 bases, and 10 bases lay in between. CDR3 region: CSASQGRYGYTF. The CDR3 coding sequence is TGCAGTGCTAGCCAGGGGAGATATGGCTACACCTTC.

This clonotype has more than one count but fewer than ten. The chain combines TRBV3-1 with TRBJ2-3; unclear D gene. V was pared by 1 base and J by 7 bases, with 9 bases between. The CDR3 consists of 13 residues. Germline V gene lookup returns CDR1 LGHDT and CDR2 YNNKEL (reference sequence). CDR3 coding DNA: TGTGCCAGCAGCCAAGGTCTCACGAATACGCAGTATTTT. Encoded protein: CASSQGLTNTQYF.

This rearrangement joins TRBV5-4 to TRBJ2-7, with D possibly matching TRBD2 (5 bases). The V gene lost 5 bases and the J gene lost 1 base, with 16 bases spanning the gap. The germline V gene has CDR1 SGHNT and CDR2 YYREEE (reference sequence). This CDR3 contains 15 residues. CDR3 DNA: TGTGCCAGCAGTCCATCCCCTCAGCGGTCCTACGAGCAGTACTTC. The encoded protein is CASSPSPQRSYEQYF.

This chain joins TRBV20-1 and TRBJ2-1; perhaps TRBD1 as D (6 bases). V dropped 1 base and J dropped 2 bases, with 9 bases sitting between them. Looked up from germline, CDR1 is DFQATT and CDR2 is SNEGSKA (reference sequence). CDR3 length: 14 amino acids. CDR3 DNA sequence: TGCAGTGCTAGAGGTTGGACAGCCTACAATGAGCAGTTCTTC. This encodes CSARGWTAYNEQFF.

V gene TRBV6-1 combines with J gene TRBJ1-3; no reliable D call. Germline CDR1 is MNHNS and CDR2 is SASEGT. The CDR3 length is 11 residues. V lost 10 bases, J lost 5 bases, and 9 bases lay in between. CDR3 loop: CATMNRNTIYF. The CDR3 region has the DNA TGTGCCACCATGAACCGAAACACCATATATTTT.

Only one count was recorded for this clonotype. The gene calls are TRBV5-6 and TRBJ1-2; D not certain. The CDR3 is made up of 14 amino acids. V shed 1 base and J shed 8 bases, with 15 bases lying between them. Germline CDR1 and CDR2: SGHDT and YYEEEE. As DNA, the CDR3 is TGTGCCAGCAGCTTGTACGGCGGACCTATCGGCTACACCTTC. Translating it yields CASSLYGGPIGYTF. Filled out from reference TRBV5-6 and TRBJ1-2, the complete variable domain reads DAGVTQSPTHLIKTRGQQVTLRCSPKSGHDTVSWYQQALGQGPQFIFQYYEEEERQRGNFPDRFSGHQFPNYSSELNVNALLLGDSALYLCASSLYGGPIGYTFGSGTRLTVV.